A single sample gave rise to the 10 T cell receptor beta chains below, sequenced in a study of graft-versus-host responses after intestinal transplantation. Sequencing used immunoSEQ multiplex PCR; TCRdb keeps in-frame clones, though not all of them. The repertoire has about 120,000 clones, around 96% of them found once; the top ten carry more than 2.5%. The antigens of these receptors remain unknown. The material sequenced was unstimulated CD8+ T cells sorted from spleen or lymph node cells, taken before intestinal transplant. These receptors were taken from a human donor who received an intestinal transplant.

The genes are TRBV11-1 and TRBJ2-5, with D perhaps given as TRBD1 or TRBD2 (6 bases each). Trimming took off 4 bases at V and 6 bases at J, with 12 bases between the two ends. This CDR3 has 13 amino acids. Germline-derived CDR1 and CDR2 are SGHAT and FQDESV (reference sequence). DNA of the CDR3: TGTGCCAGCAGCTCGACTAGGGGGAAGACCCAGTACTTC. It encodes CASSSTRGKTQYF.

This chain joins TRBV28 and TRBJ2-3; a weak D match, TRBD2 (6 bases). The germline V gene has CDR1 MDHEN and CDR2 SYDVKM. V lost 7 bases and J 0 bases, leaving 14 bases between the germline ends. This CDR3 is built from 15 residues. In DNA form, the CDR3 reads TGTGCCAGCAATCGGGACTCAACTAGCACAGATACGCAGTATTTT. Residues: CASNRDSTSTDTQYF.

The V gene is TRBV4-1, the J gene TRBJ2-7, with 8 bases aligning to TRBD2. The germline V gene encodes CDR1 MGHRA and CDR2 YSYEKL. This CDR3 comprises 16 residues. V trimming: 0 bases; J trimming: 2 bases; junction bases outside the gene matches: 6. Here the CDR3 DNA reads TGCGCCAGCAGCCAAGACCGGCGGGAGGAAGCCTACGAGCAGTACTTC. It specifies CASSQDRREEAYEQYF.

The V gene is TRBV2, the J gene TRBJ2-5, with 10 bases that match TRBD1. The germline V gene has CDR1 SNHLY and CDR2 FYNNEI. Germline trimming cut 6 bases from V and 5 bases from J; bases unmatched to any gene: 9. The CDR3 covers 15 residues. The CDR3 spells CASSDRDRGGETQYF. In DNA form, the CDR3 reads TGTGCCAGCAGCGACCGGGACAGGGGCGGGGAGACCCAGTACTTC.

The chain's CDR3 is CASSLFGGVAQYF. CDR3 DNA: TGTGCCAGCAGTTTATTTGGCGGAGTGGCCCAGTACTTC. The chain joins TRBV27 to TRBJ2-5; D is unresolved. Looked up from germline, CDR1 is MNHEY and CDR2 is SMNVEV (reference sequence). The CDR3 sequence is 13 residues long. Trimming left V 1 base short and J 9 bases short, with 12 bases between.

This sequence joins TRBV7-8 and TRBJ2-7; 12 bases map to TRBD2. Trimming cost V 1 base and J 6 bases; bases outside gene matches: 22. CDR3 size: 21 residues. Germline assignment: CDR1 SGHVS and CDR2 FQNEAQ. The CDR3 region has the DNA TGTGCCAGCAGCTTAGAGGTGGGGGAACTAGCGGGAGGTCCTTCCCCTCTCGAGCAGTACTTC. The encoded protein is CASSLEVGELAGGPSPLEQYF.

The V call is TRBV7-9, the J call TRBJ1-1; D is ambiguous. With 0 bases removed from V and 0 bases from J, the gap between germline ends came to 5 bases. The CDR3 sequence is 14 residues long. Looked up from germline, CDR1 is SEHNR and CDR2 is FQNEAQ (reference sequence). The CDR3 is CASSLADMNTEAFF. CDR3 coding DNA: TGTGCCAGCAGCTTAGCAGATATGAACACTGAAGCTTTCTTT. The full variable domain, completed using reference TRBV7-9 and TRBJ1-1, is DTGVSQNPRHKITKRGQNVTFRCDPISEHNRLYWYRQTLGQGPEFLTYFQNEAQLEKSRLLSDRFSAERPKGSFSTLEIQRTEQGDSAMYLCASSLADMNTEAFFGQGTRLTVV.

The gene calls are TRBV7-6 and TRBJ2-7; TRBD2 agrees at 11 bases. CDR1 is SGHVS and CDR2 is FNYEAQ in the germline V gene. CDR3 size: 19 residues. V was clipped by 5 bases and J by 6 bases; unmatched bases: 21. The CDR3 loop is CASSPQPGLAAGTYFEQYF. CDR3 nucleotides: TGTGCCAGCAGCCCTCAGCCGGGACTAGCGGCAGGGACCTATTTCGAGCAGTACTTC.

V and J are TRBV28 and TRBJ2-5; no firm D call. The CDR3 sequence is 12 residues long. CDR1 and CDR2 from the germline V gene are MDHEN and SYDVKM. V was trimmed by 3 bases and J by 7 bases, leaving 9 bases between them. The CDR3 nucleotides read TGTGCCAGCAGTTTCCCCATTTCGACCCAGTACTTC. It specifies CASSFPISTQYF.

DNA of the CDR3: TGTGCCAGCAGCCGTAACACTGAAGCTTTCTTT. It specifies CASSRNTEAFF. This chain links TRBV5-6 with TRBJ1-1; no firm D call. This CDR3 region has 11 residues. The V end lost 4 bases, the J end lost 2 bases, and 3 bases lay between the germline ends. Per germline, CDR1 SGHDT and CDR2 YYEEEE. The whole variable domain, remainder taken from reference TRBV5-6 and TRBJ1-1, is DAGVTQSPTHLIKTRGQQVTLRCSPKSGHDTVSWYQQALGQGPQFIFQYYEEEERQRGNFPDRFSGHQFPNYSSELNVNALLLGDSALYLCASSRNTEAFFGQGTRLTVV.